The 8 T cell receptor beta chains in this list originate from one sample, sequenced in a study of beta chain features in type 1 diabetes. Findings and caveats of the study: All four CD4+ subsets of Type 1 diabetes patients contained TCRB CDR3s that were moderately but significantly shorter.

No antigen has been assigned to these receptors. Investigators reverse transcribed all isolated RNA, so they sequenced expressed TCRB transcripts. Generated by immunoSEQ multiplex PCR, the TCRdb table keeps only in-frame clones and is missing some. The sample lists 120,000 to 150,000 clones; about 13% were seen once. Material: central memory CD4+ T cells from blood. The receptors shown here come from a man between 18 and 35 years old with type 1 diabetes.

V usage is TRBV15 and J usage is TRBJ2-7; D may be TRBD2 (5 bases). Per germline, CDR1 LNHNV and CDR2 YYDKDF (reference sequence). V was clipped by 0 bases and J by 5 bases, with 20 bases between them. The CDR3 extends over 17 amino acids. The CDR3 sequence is CATSRDVTDGGLDEQYF. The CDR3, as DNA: TGTGCCACCAGCAGAGATGTAACGGACGGAGGACTGGACGAGCAGTACTTC.

CDR3: CASNGRQNQPQHF. CDR3 in DNA: TGTGCCAGCAATGGCAGACAAAATCAGCCCCAGCATTTT. The chain links TRBV2 to TRBJ1-5; D is undetermined. V lost 7 bases to trimming and J lost 4 bases, with 11 bases between them. The V gene's germline CDR1 is SNHLY and CDR2 FYNNEI. CDR3 length: 13 amino acids.

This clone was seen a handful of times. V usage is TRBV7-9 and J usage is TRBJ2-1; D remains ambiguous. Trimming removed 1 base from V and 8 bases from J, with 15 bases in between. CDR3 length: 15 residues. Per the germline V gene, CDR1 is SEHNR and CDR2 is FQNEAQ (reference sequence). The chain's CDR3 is CASSLGAARVDEQFF. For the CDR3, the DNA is TGTGCCAGCAGCTTAGGGGCCGCAAGAGTAGATGAGCAGTTCTTC.

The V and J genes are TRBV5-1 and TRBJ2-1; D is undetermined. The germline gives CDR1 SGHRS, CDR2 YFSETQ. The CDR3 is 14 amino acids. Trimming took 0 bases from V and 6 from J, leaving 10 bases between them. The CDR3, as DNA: TGCGCCAGCAGCTTGGGACCCGGAAGCAATGAGCAGTTCTTC. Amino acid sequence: CASSLGPGSNEQFF.

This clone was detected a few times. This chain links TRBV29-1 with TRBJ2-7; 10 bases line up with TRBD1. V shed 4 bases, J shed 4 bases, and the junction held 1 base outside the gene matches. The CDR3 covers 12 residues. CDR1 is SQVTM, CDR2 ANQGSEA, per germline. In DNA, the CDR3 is TGCAGCGTTGGGGACAGGGGATACGAGCAGTACTTC. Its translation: CSVGDRGYEQYF.

DNA of the CDR3: TGTGCCAGCAGCGTAAGTCCTGGGGCCAACGTCCTGACTTTC. Translation: CASSVSPGANVLTF. V usage is TRBV9 and J usage is TRBJ2-6; D is uncertain. V was cut by 1 base and J by 2 bases, with 4 bases left in between. The CDR3 runs to 14 residues. CDR1 and CDR2 (germline): SGDLS, YYNGEE.

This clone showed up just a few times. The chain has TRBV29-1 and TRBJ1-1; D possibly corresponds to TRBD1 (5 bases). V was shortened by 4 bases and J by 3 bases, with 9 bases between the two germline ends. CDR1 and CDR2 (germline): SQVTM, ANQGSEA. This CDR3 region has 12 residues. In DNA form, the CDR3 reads TGCAGCGTTGTAGGGGACCACACTGAAGCTTTCTTT. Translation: CSVVGDHTEAFF.

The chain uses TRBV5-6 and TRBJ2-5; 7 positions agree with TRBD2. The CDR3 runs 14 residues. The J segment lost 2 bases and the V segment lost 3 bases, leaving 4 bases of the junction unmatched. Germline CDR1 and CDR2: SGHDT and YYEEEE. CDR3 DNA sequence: TGTGCCAGCAGCTCCCCGGGGGGACAAGAGACCCAGTACTTC. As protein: CASSSPGGQETQYF.